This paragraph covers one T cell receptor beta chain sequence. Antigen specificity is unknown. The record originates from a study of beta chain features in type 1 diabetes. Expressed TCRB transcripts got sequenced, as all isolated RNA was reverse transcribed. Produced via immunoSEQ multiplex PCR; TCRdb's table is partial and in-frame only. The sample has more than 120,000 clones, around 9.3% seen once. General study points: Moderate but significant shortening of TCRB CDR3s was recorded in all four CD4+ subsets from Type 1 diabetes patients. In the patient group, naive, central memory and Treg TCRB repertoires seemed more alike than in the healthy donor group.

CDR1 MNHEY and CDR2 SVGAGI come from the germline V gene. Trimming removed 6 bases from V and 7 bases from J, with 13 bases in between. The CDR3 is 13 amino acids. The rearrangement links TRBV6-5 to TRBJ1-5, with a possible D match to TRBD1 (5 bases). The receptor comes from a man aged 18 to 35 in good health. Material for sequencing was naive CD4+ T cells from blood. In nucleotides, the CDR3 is TGTGCCAGCAGAGGGCAGGGAGGACAGCCCCAGCATTTT. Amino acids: CASRGQGGQPQHF.